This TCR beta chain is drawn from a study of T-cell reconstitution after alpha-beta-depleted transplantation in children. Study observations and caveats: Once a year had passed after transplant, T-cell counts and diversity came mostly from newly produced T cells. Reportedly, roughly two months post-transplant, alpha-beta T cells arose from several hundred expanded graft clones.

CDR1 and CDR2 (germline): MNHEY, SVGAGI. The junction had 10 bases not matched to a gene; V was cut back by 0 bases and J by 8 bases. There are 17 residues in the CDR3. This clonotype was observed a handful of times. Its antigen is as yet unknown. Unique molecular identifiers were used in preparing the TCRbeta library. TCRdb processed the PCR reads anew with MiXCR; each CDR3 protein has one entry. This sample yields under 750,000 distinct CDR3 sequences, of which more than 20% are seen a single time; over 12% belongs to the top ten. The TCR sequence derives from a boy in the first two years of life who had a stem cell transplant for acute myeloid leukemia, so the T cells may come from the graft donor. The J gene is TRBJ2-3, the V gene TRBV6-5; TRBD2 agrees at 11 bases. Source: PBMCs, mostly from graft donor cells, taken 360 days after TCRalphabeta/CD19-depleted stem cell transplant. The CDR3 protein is CASSYSTSGATGGTQYF. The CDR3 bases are TGTGCCAGCAGTTACTCGACTAGCGGGGCCACCGGCGGTACGCAGTATTTT.